The subject of this entry is one T cell receptor beta chain. This sample is drawn from a study of blood T cell repertoires in COVID-19. About the study: Researchers got acute and convalescent COVID-19 samples from the United States, Italy and Spain. PBMCs, B-cell-depleted T cells, or T cells provided the cDNA or gDNA that made up the material.

V was pared by 4 bases and J by 1 base, with 7 bases between. The CDR3 runs 14 residues. CDR1 is KGHSH, CDR2 LQKENI, per germline. Original methodology: Amplification from reference gene primers served as the basis for estimated nucleated cell counts. Sequenced by immunoSEQ multiplex PCR; TCRdb stores in-frame clones only, minus some. From that table come the V and J calls and clone size; the DNA was used to work out D and trimming. The sample shows about 260,000 clones, 75% to 90% of them seen only once. Sequenced material: peripheral blood. This TCR derives from a man aged 25-40 years with active or convalescent COVID-19. The chain recombines TRBV18 with TRBJ2-2; D possibly corresponds to TRBD1 (6 bases). The CDR3 loop reads CASSQGQNTGELFF. The CDR3 region has the DNA TGTGCCAGCTCACAGGGACAGAACACCGGGGAGCTGTTTTTT.